The 7 T cell receptor beta chains below all came from one sample that was sequenced in a study of blood T cell repertoires in COVID-19. Sequencing used immunoSEQ multiplex PCR; TCRdb keeps in-frame clones, though not all of them. The sample comprises about 100,000 clones, 85% of which are singletons, and less than 2% rests with the top ten. The sample was peripheral blood. Receptors originate from a woman aged 70-85 years with active or convalescent COVID-19.

The chain joins TRBV21-1 to TRBJ1-1; the D call of TRBD1 is as the table states it, not checked on the DNA. TRBV21-1 is a pseudogene segment. The CDR3 covers 16 residues. The CDR3 is CASSPSTPGPSAEAFF. DNA of the CDR3: TGTGCCAGCAGCCCATCTACGCCAGGGCCTTCAGCTGAAGCTTTCTTT.

This chain links TRBV28 with TRBJ2-5; 7 bases map to TRBD1. This CDR3 is built from 13 residues. Germline values: CDR1 MDHEN, CDR2 SYDVKM. Trimming cost V 4 bases and J 7 bases; bases outside gene matches: 6. The CDR3 region has the DNA TGTGCCAGCAGTTCACAGGGGATCGGGACCCAGTACTTC. The encoded protein is CASSSQGIGTQYF.

The V and J genes are TRBV5-4 and TRBJ1-1, with 7 bases that match TRBD1. Germline V gives CDR1 SGHNT, CDR2 YYREEE (reference sequence). The CDR3 has 15 residues. V was pared by 4 bases and J by 2 bases, with 8 bases of the junction left unmatched. CDR3 loop: CASSTPTGRNTEAFF. The CDR3 nucleotides read TGTGCCAGCAGCACCCCGACAGGGAGAAACACTGAAGCTTTCTTT.

This chain connects TRBV28 to TRBJ1-1; TRBD1 matches 7 bases. The CDR3 consists of 16 residues. The V gene's germline CDR1 is MDHEN and CDR2 SYDVKM. Unmatched junction bases numbered 8, after V lost 4 bases and J lost 0 bases. The CDR3 bases are TGTGCCAGCAGTTGGGTCCGTCAGGGGGTGAACACTGAAGCTTTCTTT. Translation gives CASSWVRQGVNTEAFF. The full variable domain, in which reference TRBV28 and TRBJ1-1 provide the parts outside the CDR3, is DVKVTQSSRYLVKRTGEKVFLECVQDMDHENMFWYRQDPGLGLRLIYFSYDVKMKEKGDIPEGYSVSREKKERFSLILESASTNQTSMYLCASSWVRQGVNTEAFFGQGTRLTVV.

This sequence joins TRBV3-1 (or the pseudogene TRBV3-2) and TRBJ1-4; 8 bases match TRBD1. CDR1 is LGHDT and CDR2 is YNNKEL in the germline V gene (reference sequence). This CDR3 contains 13 residues. Losses at the gene ends were 8 bases for V and 11 bases for J; bases not matched to a gene: 10. Here the CDR3 reads CASQLHRGGKLFF. In DNA form, the CDR3 reads TGTGCCAGCCAACTGCACAGGGGGGGGAAACTGTTTTTT.

The J gene is TRBJ2-7, the V gene TRBV18; 12 bases map to TRBD1. Germline CDR1 is KGHSH and CDR2 is LQKENI. V gave up 3 bases and J gave up 5 bases; unmatched junction bases: 8. This CDR3 has 16 residues. CDR3 in DNA: TGTGCCAGCTCACCGTCCCCCGGGACAGGGGGCGACGAGCAGTACTTC. It specifies CASSPSPGTGGDEQYF.

The chain recombines TRBV4-2 with TRBJ2-7; 11 bases match TRBD2. CDR3 length: 17 amino acids. The germline CDR1 and CDR2 sequences are LGHNA and YNFKEQ. The ends lost 0 bases at V and 3 bases at J; junction bases unmatched: 7. The CDR3 region is CASSQDPGLADIYEQYF. Here the CDR3 DNA reads TGTGCCAGCAGCCAAGACCCGGGACTAGCGGATATCTACGAGCAGTACTTC.